This T cell receptor (beta chain) emerged from a study of T cell responses to AZD1222 COVID-19 vaccine. Study in general: Combined were second doses at about 4 or about 12 weeks. Notes on the study in general: An increase in Spike-specific TCR breadth and depth was observed after two AZD1222 doses. Reports indicate that nearly half of spike-specific TCRs are directed at unmutated variant regions. Possibly, clonal diversity was underestimated; donors were largely white British and included more females.

Germline-derived CDR1 and CDR2 are KGHSH and LQKENI. Between the trimmed V and J ends, which lost 2 bases and 0 bases, there was a span of 10 bases. This CDR3 is built from 15 residues. For this clone: The target antigen is unknown.

Generated by immunoSEQ multiplex PCR, the TCRdb table keeps only in-frame clones and is missing some. In the table there are roughly 100,000 clones, about 93% of which are singletons. This receptor was identified in an adult in good health. The starting material was peripheral blood, obtained on day 0 of AZD1222 vaccination. This chain joins TRBV18 and TRBJ1-1; a possible D gene is TRBD1 (6 bases). CDR3: CASSPSTGLNTEAFF. CDR3 bases: TGTGCCAGCTCACCATCCACAGGGCTGAACACTGAAGCTTTCTTT.